This entry lists 28 T cell receptor beta chains sequenced from one sample in a study of early T cells in non-severe SARS-CoV-2 infection (dated by TCRdb to 2020 to 2023). To prepare the library, 5' RACE was applied. Sequencing used a NextSeq 500. TCRdb trimmed public reads at Q25 via fastp, called clones via MiXCR and kept in-frame beta chains. When rows share a CDR3 protein, they turn into one entry using the most common DNA and genes. For this sample the table gives under 70,000 distinct CDR3 sequences, of which roughly 5% were detected only once. Of the sample, 4.9% is held by the ten largest clones. Sequencing was performed on whole blood. The receptors were sampled from an adult who was a healthcare worker with PCR-confirmed SARS-CoV-2 infection or an uninfected control (not recorded which).

The genes are TRBV13 and TRBJ2-1; a weak D match, TRBD1 (5 bases). The germline gives CDR1 PRHDT, CDR2 FYEKMQ (reference sequence). V was trimmed by 4 bases and J by 2 bases, leaving 12 bases between them. The CDR3 runs 15 residues. CDR3 protein: CASSYPRGTYNEQFF. As DNA, the CDR3 is TGTGCCAGCAGCTACCCAAGGGGAACCTACAATGAGCAGTTCTTC.

This clonotype was recorded at least ten times. V is TRBV20-1 and J is TRBJ2-4; tentative D call: TRBD1 (6 bases). The V gene lost 3 bases and the J gene lost 12 bases, with 15 bases spanning the gap. This CDR3 comprises 12 residues. Germline V gene sequence: CDR1 DFQATT, CDR2 SNEGSKA (reference sequence). The CDR3 bases are TGCAGTGCTAGTTCAGGGCAGGGGCATCAGTACTTC. Translating it yields CSASSGQGHQYF.

This clonotype was counted many times. In nucleotides, the CDR3 is TGTGCCAGCTCACCACGTGGGACAGGGGGAAACATTCAGTACTTC. Translation: CASSPRGTGGNIQYF. The chain joins TRBV18 to TRBJ2-4; 11 bases are a match to TRBD1. J was trimmed by 6 bases and V by 1 base; bases with no gene match: 2. Germline V gene data show CDR1 as KGHSH and CDR2 as LQKENI. The length of the CDR3 is 15 residues.

The chain combines TRBV5-5 with TRBJ2-3; no reliable D call. Trimming cost V 5 bases and J 0 bases, with 10 bases left between them. From germline, CDR1 is SGHKS and CDR2 YYEKEE (reference sequence). There are 14 residues in the CDR3. Here the CDR3 reads CASSPLTSTDTQYF. CDR3 coding DNA: TGTGCCAGCAGTCCACTTACTAGCACAGATACGCAGTATTTT.

This clonotype was observed many times. The chain combines TRBV24-1 with TRBJ2-1, with D hard to call. CDR1 is KGHDR, CDR2 SFDVKD, per germline. This CDR3 has 11 residues. V was cut by 6 bases and J by 6 bases, with 5 bases left in between. This chain's CDR3 is CATSWGNEQFF. CDR3 nucleotide sequence: TGTGCCACCAGTTGGGGCAATGAGCAGTTCTTC.

CDR3 residues: CSVEGGTGELFF. CDR3 nucleotide sequence: TGCAGCGTTGAAGGCGGCACCGGGGAGCTGTTTTTT. The chain uses TRBV29-1 and TRBJ2-2, with unresolved D. The germline gives CDR1 SQVTM, CDR2 ANQGSEA. V lost 1 base and J lost 4, with 4 bases in between. This CDR3 comprises 12 residues.

This clonotype was recorded many times. The gene calls are TRBV5-1 and TRBJ2-3; D possibly corresponds to TRBD1 (6 bases). V lost 0 bases, J lost 5 bases, and 13 bases lay in between. The CDR3 spans 15 residues. Germline lookup yields CDR1 SGHRS and CDR2 YFSETQ. The CDR3 region has the DNA TGCGCCAGCAGCTTGGTCTACAGGGATGGAGATACGCAGTATTTT. It codes for CASSLVYRDGDTQYF.

The chain employs TRBV20-1 and TRBJ2-3; D uncertain. The V gene's germline CDR1 is DFQATT and CDR2 SNEGSKA (reference sequence). The ends were cut back, 3 bases at V and 3 bases at J, with 4 bases in the middle. The CDR3 is made up of 11 amino acids. This CDR3 reads CSARWTDTQYF. The CDR3 nucleotides are TGCAGTGCTAGGTGGACAGATACGCAGTATTTT.

This clonotype was counted many times. The J gene is TRBJ2-1, the V gene TRBV4-3; D uncertain. The germline CDR1 and CDR2 sequences are LGHNA and YSLEER. Trimming pared 0 bases from V and 0 bases from J, leaving 9 bases between. The CDR3 loop spans 16 amino acids. CDR3: CASSQEWASSYNEQFF. The CDR3 DNA reads as TGCGCCAGCAGCCAAGAGTGGGCTAGCTCCTACAATGAGCAGTTCTTC.

The sample holds a few counts of this clonotype. The chain is built from TRBV24-1 and TRBJ2-3; 7 nucleotides line up with TRBD2. The CDR3 extends over 16 amino acids. V gave up 2 bases and J gave up 1 base; unmatched junction bases: 5. Per germline, CDR1 KGHDR and CDR2 SFDVKD. The CDR3 DNA is TGTGCCACCAGTGATTACCAGCGGGACCGCACAGATACGCAGTATTTT. Protein: CATSDYQRDRTDTQYF.

This clonotype occurred a few times. The chain has TRBV11-3 and TRBJ2-1; 12 bases agree with TRBD2. Germline lookup yields CDR1 SGHNT and CDR2 YENEEA. The CDR3 length is 18 residues. Losses at the gene ends were 2 bases for V and 7 bases for J; bases not matched to a gene: 12. This CDR3 reads CASSLSTSGSTDKNEQFF. As DNA, the CDR3 is TGTGCCAGCAGCTTATCGACTAGCGGGAGTACCGACAAGAATGAGCAGTTCTTC.

This clonotype was seen repeatedly, ten times or more. The CDR3 reads CSAPRGSGSLETQYF. CDR3 in DNA: TGCAGTGCTCCCCGGGGTAGCGGGAGCCTAGAGACCCAGTACTTC. This sequence joins TRBV20-1 and TRBJ2-5; 9 bases line up with TRBD2. The CDR3 contains 15 residues. Trimming took 5 bases from V and 4 from J; bases not matched to a gene: 11. Germline CDR1 DFQATT, CDR2 SNEGSKA (reference sequence).

The chain has TRBV15 and TRBJ1-3, with a weak D call TRBD1 (5 bases). Trimming removed 0 bases from V and 7 bases from J, with 13 bases in between. The CDR3 is 15 amino acids. Germline lookup yields CDR1 LNHNV and CDR2 YYDKDF (reference sequence). CDR3 coding DNA: TGTGCCACCAGCAGAGAAGACGTGGGGGTGAACACCATATATTTT. Amino acid sequence: CATSREDVGVNTIYF.

This clonotype was observed many times. The chain has TRBV4-1 and TRBJ2-5; 10 positions agree with TRBD2. The CDR3 sequence is 15 residues long. CDR1 and CDR2 (germline): MGHRA, YSYEKL. With 4 bases clipped from V and 2 bases from J, the junction kept 4 bases outside the gene matches. The CDR3 sequence: CASSPIAGGQETQYF. As DNA, the CDR3 is TGCGCCAGCAGCCCGATAGCGGGGGGACAAGAGACCCAGTACTTC.

In its sample, this clonotype was seen a few times. V and J are TRBV7-2 and TRBJ2-6, with 9 positions matching TRBD1. Germline V gives CDR1 SGHTA, CDR2 FQGNSA. V shed 7 bases, J shed 1 base, and the junction held 8 bases outside the gene matches. The CDR3 length is 17 residues. The CDR3 is CASILGTGTSGANVLTF. In DNA, the CDR3 is TGTGCCAGCATTCTAGGGACAGGGACTTCTGGGGCCAACGTCCTGACTTTC.

The table lists this clonotype with many counts. This chain links TRBV11-2 with TRBJ2-3; D is possibly TRBD2 (6 bases). Germline assignment: CDR1 SGHAT and CDR2 FQNNGV. The CDR3 runs 18 residues. Trimming took 3 bases from V and 2 from J, leaving 21 bases between them. The CDR3: CASSLVGGGAGSTDTQYF. The DNA for the CDR3 is TGTGCCAGCAGCTTGGTTGGCGGTGGTGCGGGATCCACAGATACGCAGTATTTT.

This clonotype has ten or more counts. The V and J genes are TRBV29-1 and TRBJ2-1; 8 positions agree with TRBD2. V lost 5 bases to trimming and J lost 9 bases; unmatched junction nucleotides: 6. Germline lookup yields CDR1 SQVTM and CDR2 ANQGSEA. The CDR3 is made up of 12 amino acids. CDR3 sequence: CSVRTSRREQFF. For the CDR3, the DNA is TGCAGCGTTAGGACTAGCCGGCGTGAGCAGTTCTTC.

Many counts were recorded for this clonotype. The chain is built from TRBV12-3 or TRBV12-4 and TRBJ1-5, with 8 positions matching TRBD1. There are 14 residues in the CDR3. The trim removed 3 bases at V and 7 bases at J, leaving 5 bases unmatched. CDR3 sequence: CASSFQGAEQPQHF. The DNA for the CDR3 is TGTGCCAGCAGTTTCCAGGGGGCAGAACAGCCCCAGCATTTT.

This clonotype appeared many times. The chain joins TRBV9 to TRBJ1-3, with D unclear. V was trimmed by 1 base and J by 1 base, leaving 12 bases between them. CDR1 and CDR2 (germline): SGDLS, YYNGEE. The CDR3 is made up of 16 amino acids. In DNA, the CDR3 is TGTGCCAGCAGCGTATCTAACGTGGTATCTGGAAACACCATATATTTT. Translating it yields CASSVSNVVSGNTIYF.

The table lists this clonotype with many counts. The chain combines TRBV30 with TRBJ1-2; D gene uncertain. The CDR3 has 13 residues. The V gene lost 3 bases and the J gene lost 4 bases, with 12 bases spanning the gap. Germline V gene lookup returns CDR1 GTSNPN and CDR2 SVGIG (reference sequence). The CDR3 sequence: CAWSSTFSYGYTF. CDR3 DNA sequence: TGTGCCTGGAGCTCCACTTTCAGCTATGGCTACACCTTC.

This clonotype has more than one count but fewer than ten. The chain employs TRBV10-2 and TRBJ2-7; possible D gene TRBD1, 5 bases. V lost 5 bases and J 2 bases, leaving 10 bases between the germline ends. Germline CDR1 reads WSHSY; CDR2 reads SAAADI. The CDR3 spans 13 residues. The CDR3 DNA is TGCGCCAGCAGTTCAGGGTATGCCTACGAGCAGTACTTC. It translates to CASSSGYAYEQYF.

This clonotype showed up many times. CDR3 nucleotide sequence: TGTGCCAGCAACCCTGGGGCCAACGTCCTGACTTTC. Its protein is CASNPGANVLTF. The V and J genes are TRBV7-2 and TRBJ2-6; D remains ambiguous. V lost 7 bases and J lost 2, with 3 bases in between. The germline gives CDR1 SGHTA, CDR2 FQGNSA. The CDR3 totals 12 residues.

This clonotype came up many times. The gene calls are TRBV4-2 and TRBJ1-2; D not resolved. From germline, CDR1 is LGHNA and CDR2 YNFKEQ. Between the trimmed V and J ends, which lost 5 bases and 8 bases, there was a span of 15 bases. This CDR3 is built from 13 residues. In DNA, the CDR3 is TGTGCCAGCAGCGCACGGAATCTGGACGGCTACACCTTC. Protein product: CASSARNLDGYTF.

This clonotype was recorded at least ten times. The chain has TRBV7-3 and TRBJ2-2, with TRBD2 as a possible D gene (6 bases). V shed 4 bases and J shed 1 base, with 16 bases lying between them. The CDR3 totals 17 residues. Germline values: CDR1 SGHTA, CDR2 FQGTGA. The CDR3 DNA is TGTGCCAGCAGCTCCGTAGCGGTTATGGGGAACACCGGGGAGCTGTTTTTT. Translating it yields CASSSVAVMGNTGELFF.

There are many counts of this clonotype. The chain uses TRBV6-5 and TRBJ1-2; D not certain. V lost 2 bases to trimming and J lost 2 bases, with 9 bases between them. Germline loops: CDR1 MNHEY, CDR2 SVGAGI. The CDR3 has 14 amino acids. In DNA form, the CDR3 reads TGTGCCAGCAGTTACAGTTGGGGAAACTATGGCTACACCTTC. It codes for CASSYSWGNYGYTF.

This clonotype was recorded many times. The J gene is TRBJ2-2, the V gene TRBV20-1, with 7 bases identical to TRBD2. The V and J ends lost 6 bases and 6 bases, in that order; junction bases with no gene match: 10. The germline V gene has CDR1 DFQATT and CDR2 SNEGSKA (reference sequence). The CDR3 runs to 14 residues. The CDR3 loop is CSAQGGRGSGELFF. CDR3 in DNA: TGCAGTGCCCAAGGCGGGCGGGGGTCCGGGGAGCTGTTTTTT.

In its sample, this clonotype was seen many times. The rearrangement links TRBV20-1 to TRBJ1-2; D remains ambiguous. This CDR3 contains 9 residues. V was cut by 3 bases and J by 8 bases, with 4 bases left in between. Germline V gene data show CDR1 as DFQATT and CDR2 as SNEGSKA (reference sequence). DNA of the CDR3: TGCAGTGCTAGTCCCGGCTACACCTTC. Encoded protein: CSASPGYTF.

This clonotype was found a few times. The V call is TRBV20-1, the J call TRBJ2-5; a weak D match, TRBD2 (6 bases). CDR1 and CDR2 from the germline V gene are DFQATT and SNEGSKA (reference sequence). The ends were cut back, 2 bases at V and 4 bases at J, with 8 bases in the middle. The CDR3 is made up of 12 amino acids. The CDR3 reads CSARSGGETQYF. The CDR3 nucleotides are TGCAGTGCTAGATCCGGGGGAGAGACCCAGTACTTC.